A selection of T cell receptor beta chains follows, all from one sample in a study of shared T cell receptors in the human thymus. Sequencing used immunoSEQ multiplex PCR; TCRdb keeps in-frame clones, though not all of them. The sample carries hundreds of thousands of clones, more than 75% recorded once. These data were also reused for a study on human thymus T cells.

Sequences were obtained from thymocytes. These receptors all come from a boy under two years old with a congenital heart defect. The CDR3 runs from the conserved cysteine through the conserved F or W. Each record gives: J gene, clone size, V gene, D gene, CDR3 DNA, CDR3 protein. D genes are given only for firm matches. Clone size is stated in some rows and not others, as once, few, many or a class when expanded.

j_call: TRBJ2-5; clone_size: .; v_call: TRBV18; d_call: .; cdr3_nt: TGTGCCAGCTCGCTACAAGAGACCCAGTACTTC; cdr3_aa: CASSLQETQYF
j_call: TRBJ2-5; clone_size: .; v_call: TRBV11-2; d_call: .; cdr3_nt: TGTGCCAGCAGCTTAGGAGCCACTACTAGACGGGGAGAGACCCAGTACTTC; cdr3_aa: CASSLGATTRRGETQYF
j_call: TRBJ2-5; clone_size: .; v_call: TRBV5-4; d_call: TRBD1; cdr3_nt: TGTGCCAGCAGCTTGTGGGACAGGTCAGAGACCCAGTACTTC; cdr3_aa: CASSLWDRSETQYF
j_call: TRBJ1-2; clone_size: .; v_call: TRBV7-9; d_call: TRBD1; cdr3_nt: TGTGCCAGCAGCTTACCCCTCTGGGACAGGAGCTATGGCTACACCTTC; cdr3_aa: CASSLPLWDRSYGYTF
j_call: TRBJ2-6; clone_size: .; v_call: TRBV10-3; d_call: .; cdr3_nt: TGTGCCATCAGTGCTGGGAGCTCTGGGGCCAACGTCCTGACTTTC; cdr3_aa: CAISAGSSGANVLTF
j_call: TRBJ1-1; clone_size: few; v_call: TRBV5-1; d_call: .; cdr3_nt: TGCGCCAGCAGTCGGGACAAAGCGAACACTGAAGCTTTCTTT; cdr3_aa: CASSRDKANTEAFF
j_call: TRBJ1-1; clone_size: few; v_call: TRBV7-9; d_call: TRBD1; cdr3_nt: TGTGCCAGCAGCCCGTACAGGGGGGGGATGAACACTGAAGCTTTCTTT; cdr3_aa: CASSPYRGGMNTEAFF
j_call: TRBJ1-5; clone_size: .; v_call: TRBV30; d_call: .; cdr3_nt: TGTGCCTGGAGTGTACCCCGAGCTGGGCCGTCTACAAATCAGCCCCAGCATTTT; cdr3_aa: CAWSVPRAGPSTNQPQHF
j_call: TRBJ2-7; clone_size: .; v_call: TRBV2; d_call: TRBD1; cdr3_nt: TGTGCCAGCAGTGAGGCAGGGGGCCCCCTACCCTACGAGCAGTACTTC; cdr3_aa: CASSEAGGPLPYEQYF
j_call: TRBJ2-3; clone_size: .; v_call: TRBV6-1; d_call: TRBD2; cdr3_nt: TGTGCCAGCAGTGAAGGATCGGGACTAGCGACAGATACGCAGTATTTT; cdr3_aa: CASSEGSGLATDTQYF
j_call: TRBJ1-1; clone_size: .; v_call: TRBV5-4; d_call: TRBD1; cdr3_nt: TGTGCCAGCAGCTGGAGGGGGCCTGGGGAGTTGAACACTGAAGCTTTCTTT; cdr3_aa: CASSWRGPGELNTEAFF
j_call: TRBJ1-2; clone_size: .; v_call: TRBV7-9; d_call: TRBD1; cdr3_nt: TGTGCCAGCAGCCGCACAGGGGTCGTTGGCTACACCTTC; cdr3_aa: CASSRTGVVGYTF